The text below deals with one T cell receptor beta chain. Patients of the Seattle cohort, enrolled during active infection, were followed longitudinally. As originally analysed: Reference gene primer amplification gave estimated nucleated cell counts. Method: immunoSEQ multiplex PCR; TCRdb's copy keeps in-frame clones and lacks some. The V and J calls and clone size were taken over from that table, and D and trimming were inferred from the DNA. The repertoire holds 150,000 to 200,000 clones, about 95% seen once, with roughly 0.76% in the top ten. The entry originates in a study of blood T cell repertoires in COVID-19. At the level of the study: The United States, Italy and Spain were the sources of the acute and convalescent COVID-19 samples. PBMCs, B-cell-depleted T cells, or T cells provided the cDNA or gDNA that made up the material.

Germline CDR1 is MNHEY and CDR2 is SVGAGI. The V and J ends lost 5 bases and 6 bases, in that order; junction bases with no gene match: 5. The CDR3 is 14 amino acids. V gene TRBV6-5 combines with J gene TRBJ2-3; TRBD1 agrees at 10 bases. The material sequenced was peripheral blood. The clonotype was recovered from a man aged 30-40 years with COVID-19, enrolled during active disease. The CDR3 bases are TGTGCCAGCAGTACGGGACAGGGGTCGGATACGCAGTATTTT. This encodes CASSTGQGSDTQYF.